The following is a T cell receptor beta chain sequence with its context. The sample originates from a study of blood T cell repertoires in COVID-19. Method: immunoSEQ multiplex PCR; TCRdb's copy keeps in-frame clones and lacks some. The repertoire has approximately 91,000 clones, 76% of them found once; the top ten carry approximately 6.8%. The CDR3 has 16 residues. The V gene's germline CDR1 is SGHDT and CDR2 YYEEEE. The V and J ends lost 2 bases and 10 bases, in that order; junction bases with no gene match: 17. Sequencing was done on a sample of peripheral blood. The receptor comes from a man aged 70-80 years with acute or convalescent COVID-19. The chain is built from TRBV5-6 and TRBJ1-2; 7 positions match TRBD1. The CDR3 sequence is CASSLFYGTVLDDYTF. The CDR3 nucleotides read TGTGCCAGCAGCTTATTTTACGGGACAGTTCTTGATGACTACACCTTC.